This T cell receptor (beta chain) was retrieved from a study of CD8+ T cells in alopecia areata. As regards this clone: Its antigen is not identified.

cDNA reverse transcribed from extracted RNA served as the sequencing template. Profiled with immunoSEQ multiplex PCR; TCRdb holds only in-frame clones, not every one. This sample has some 170,000 clones, with less than 70% found just once. Treatment reported: oral pan-JAK inhibitor, 5-10 mg twice daily. Collected material from alopecia areata patients comprised lesional scalp punch biopsies and peripheral blood. CDR3 length equals 14 residues. Trimming left V 1 base short and J 7 bases short, with 14 bases between. From germline, CDR1 is SEHNR and CDR2 FQNEAQ (reference sequence). Points from the study as a whole: For lesional scalp, especially alopecia totalis/universalis, clonality was higher than in normal scalp. Unlike in mice, where it was clearer, TCR sharing across patients was less clear, possibly HLA-related.

The sample here was CD8+ T cells sorted from blood, taken at week 24, from a patient treated with tofacitinib. This TCR was recovered from a human donor with alopecia areata. The chain carries TRBV7-9 and TRBJ2-7, with D possibly TRBD1 on 6 matching bases. The CDR3 sequence is CASSLVGPGEEQYF. Here the CDR3 DNA reads TGTGCCAGCAGCTTAGTTGGTCCAGGGGAAGAGCAGTACTTC.